The 32 T cell receptor beta chains below were found in one sample sequenced in a study of OX40 agonist ivuxolimab in advanced cancers. Generated by immunoSEQ multiplex PCR, the TCRdb table keeps only in-frame clones and is missing some. The sample yields tens of thousands of clones, around 91% seen once. The input for sequencing was CD4+ or CD8+ T cells sorted from blood, taken in a trial of the OX40 agonist ivuxolimab. The receptors originated from an adult with an advanced solid tumor such as melanoma, head and neck, liver or kidney cancer.

The chain couples TRBV5-4 to TRBJ1-2; 9 bases fit TRBD1. Losses at the gene ends were 5 bases for V and 6 bases for J; bases not matched to a gene: 5. From germline, CDR1 is SGHNT and CDR2 YYREEE (reference sequence). CDR3 length equals 13 residues. CDR3 loop: CASRRGQGDGYTF. Here the CDR3 DNA reads TGTGCCAGCAGACGGGGACAGGGCGATGGCTACACCTTC.

The sample holds one count of this clone. The rearrangement uses TRBV7-9 and TRBJ2-7; a possible D gene is TRBD1 (6 bases). From germline, CDR1 is SEHNR and CDR2 FQNEAQ (reference sequence). The CDR3 is made up of 14 amino acids. Trimming took 3 bases from V and 2 from J, leaving 11 bases between them. The CDR3 sequence is CASSFRDKPYEQYF. CDR3 DNA: TGTGCCAGCAGCTTCCGGGACAAACCCTACGAGCAGTACTTC.

The chain has TRBV7-8 and TRBJ1-2, with D possibly TRBD1 on 6 matching bases. The germline V gene has CDR1 SGHVS and CDR2 FQNEAQ. This CDR3 is 17 amino acids long. The ends were cut back, 4 bases at V and 5 bases at J, with 23 bases in the middle. CDR3 bases: TGTGCCAGCAGCTCCGGAGGGGCAGGGGCGGCCCTGTATGGCTACACCTTC. Residues: CASSSGGAGAALYGYTF.

This chain joins TRBV9 and TRBJ2-3; TRBD2 matches 10 bases. V gave up 3 bases and J gave up 2 bases; unmatched junction bases: 12. The CDR3 has 18 amino acids. The germline CDR1 and CDR2 sequences are SGDLS and YYNGEE. The CDR3 is CASSADSGTSDYTDTQYF. The CDR3 nucleotides read TGTGCCAGCAGCGCAGATTCCGGGACTAGCGACTACACAGATACGCAGTATTTT.

V usage is TRBV29-1 and J usage is TRBJ2-5; the D is unclear. Germline CDR1 reads SQVTM; CDR2 reads ANQGSEA. Trimming stripped 5 bases from V and 4 bases from J, with 17 bases between. The CDR3 runs to 14 residues. The CDR3 DNA is TGCAGCGTTCGCTTGAGTCAGGTATCAGAGACCCAGTACTTC. Translation gives CSVRLSQVSETQYF.

The chain has TRBV4-1 and TRBJ1-4; perhaps TRBD1 as D (5 bases). This CDR3 comprises 13 residues. Germline CDR1 reads MGHRA; CDR2 reads YSYEKL. Trimming cost V 1 base and J 7 bases, with 7 bases left between them. The CDR3 DNA sequence: TGCGCCAGCAGCCAAGTCGACAGTGAAAAACTGTTTTTT. Translation: CASSQVDSEKLFF.

This clone was observed a few times. The chain links TRBV6-6 to TRBJ1-5; D unclear. Per germline, CDR1 MNHNY and CDR2 SVGAGI (reference sequence). Trimming removed 4 bases at V and 4 bases at J, with 5 bases between. CDR3 length equals 12 residues. CDR3 sequence reads: CASSSGNQPQHF. The CDR3 DNA is TGTGCCAGCAGTTCCGGAAATCAGCCCCAGCATTTT.

The J gene is TRBJ2-2, the V gene TRBV5-4; no clear D. V was clipped by 1 base and J by 3 bases, with 7 bases between them. CDR3 length: 14 residues. CDR1 and CDR2 (germline): SGHNT, YYREEE (reference sequence). The CDR3 protein is CASSLRPDTGELFF. The DNA for the CDR3 is TGTGCCAGCAGCTTGAGGCCCGACACCGGGGAGCTGTTTTTT.

V usage is TRBV6-5 and J usage is TRBJ2-1, with D perhaps TRBD1 or TRBD2 (5 bases each). V was pared by 0 bases and J by 15 bases, with 21 bases between. CDR1 is MNHEY, CDR2 SVGAGI, per germline. This CDR3 has 15 amino acids. The CDR3 is CASSYSVGTSVRLFF. In nucleotides, the CDR3 is TGTGCCAGCAGTTACTCTGTTGGGACCTCGGTGAGGTTGTTCTTC.

The rearrangement joins TRBV5-4 to TRBJ2-3, with D possibly being TRBD1 (5 bases). V was shortened by 4 bases and J by 2 bases, with 11 bases between the two germline ends. Per germline, CDR1 SGHNT and CDR2 YYREEE (reference sequence). CDR3 size: 14 residues. The CDR3 is CASSPDSSTDTQYF. As DNA, the CDR3 is TGTGCCAGCAGCCCCGACAGCTCCACAGATACGCAGTATTTT.

The chain carries TRBV7-2 and TRBJ2-3; 7 bases are shared with TRBD2. The CDR3 is 16 amino acids. Per germline, CDR1 SGHTA and CDR2 FQGNSA. Trimming cost V 5 bases and J 2 bases; bases outside gene matches: 10. This CDR3 reads CASSLRPGGNTDTQYF. The CDR3 DNA follows: TGTGCCAGCAGCCTACGACCGGGAGGAAACACAGATACGCAGTATTTT. The variable domain in full, completed from reference TRBV7-2 and TRBJ2-3, reads GAGVSQSPSNKVTEKGKDVELRCDPISGHTALYWYRQSLGQGLEFLIYFQGNSAPDKSGLPSDRFSAERTGGSVSTLTIQRTQQEDSAVYLCASSLRPGGNTDTQYFGPGTRLTVL.

The chain joins TRBV27 to TRBJ2-5; TRBD1 might be the D (6 bases). V was trimmed by 5 bases and J by 2 bases, leaving 21 bases between them. The CDR3 is made up of 17 amino acids. Germline CDR1 MNHEY, CDR2 SMNVEV (reference sequence). CDR3 residues: CASSKTKRDTRQETQYF. The CDR3 DNA reads as TGTGCCAGCAGTAAGACAAAACGGGACACCCGTCAAGAGACCCAGTACTTC.

The V and J genes are TRBV5-4 and TRBJ2-4; 10 bases fit TRBD2. V was pared by 4 bases and J by 9 bases, with 10 bases of the junction left unmatched. Germline loops: CDR1 SGHNT, CDR2 YYREEE (reference sequence). The CDR3 is 15 amino acids. The CDR3 DNA reads as TGTGCCAGCAGCAAGAACGGACTAGCGGATGTCATTCAGTACTTC. It specifies CASSKNGLADVIQYF.

This chain joins TRBV7-2 and TRBJ2-1; 8 positions match TRBD2. Germline assignment: CDR1 SGHTA and CDR2 FQGNSA. The CDR3 runs 15 residues. J was trimmed by 8 bases and V by 5 bases; bases with no gene match: 11. The CDR3 DNA reads as TGTGCCAGCAGCCTAACGAGCGGGAGTCCGGATGAGCAGTTCTTC. Amino acid sequence: CASSLTSGSPDEQFF.

V is TRBV18 and J is TRBJ1-2, with 7 bases aligning to TRBD1. Trimming took 2 bases from V and 3 from J; bases not matched to a gene: 0. The germline gives CDR1 KGHSH, CDR2 LQKENI. The CDR3 sequence is 13 residues long. DNA of the CDR3: TGTGCCAGCTCACCAGGGACAGACTATGGCTACACCTTC. This encodes CASSPGTDYGYTF.

The genes are TRBV5-4 and TRBJ2-1; TRBD2 matches 7 bases. Germline V gene sequence: CDR1 SGHNT, CDR2 YYREEE (reference sequence). With V trimmed by 4 bases and J by 9 bases, 10 bases remained unmatched. The length of the CDR3 is 14 residues. CDR3: CASSRDSGGGEQFF. The CDR3 DNA follows: TGTGCCAGCAGCAGGGACTCTGGCGGGGGTGAGCAGTTCTTC.

J is TRBJ2-5 and V is TRBV15; 10 bases align to TRBD2. This CDR3 comprises 15 residues. The V segment lost 11 bases and the J segment 4 bases; nucleotides outside the gene matches: 13. Germline CDR1 and CDR2: LNHNV and YYDKDF (reference sequence). CDR3 protein: CALGASGSSGETQYF. The CDR3 nucleotides are TGTGCCCTTGGGGCTAGCGGGAGTAGTGGAGAGACCCAGTACTTC.

The V call is TRBV11-2, the J call TRBJ2-1; 7 nucleotides match TRBD2. Germline assignment: CDR1 SGHAT and CDR2 FQNNGV. Germline trimming cut 3 bases from V and 7 bases from J; bases unmatched to any gene: 12. The CDR3 consists of 16 residues. CDR3 DNA sequence: TGTGCCAGCAGCTTTCAGCCCCCAGCGGGGAATAATGAGCAGTTCTTC. Translation gives CASSFQPPAGNNEQFF. Drawing the rest from reference TRBV11-2 and TRBJ2-1, the complete variable domain is EAGVAQSPRYKIIEKRQSVAFWCNPISGHATLYWYQQILGQGPKLLIQFQNNGVVDDSQLPKDRFSAERLKGVDSTLKIQPAKLEDSAVYLCASSFQPPAGNNEQFFGPGTRLTVL.

The chain employs TRBV10-3 and TRBJ1-2; D not certain. The CDR3 consists of 12 residues. Germline CDR1 reads ENHRY; CDR2 reads SYGVKD. Trimming pared 5 bases from V and 8 bases from J, leaving 12 bases between. This CDR3 is CAISPDGGGYTF. Here the CDR3 DNA reads TGTGCCATCAGTCCGGACGGTGGAGGCTACACCTTC.

The chain uses TRBV7-6 and TRBJ2-7; 9 nucleotides align to TRBD1. The CDR3 totals 14 residues. Trimming removed 4 bases from V and 4 bases from J; junction bases left unmatched: 5. Germline loops: CDR1 SGHVS, CDR2 FNYEAQ. The CDR3 region has the DNA TGTGCCAGCAGCTCAGGGGACAGGGTTTACGAGCAGTACTTC. Its protein is CASSSGDRVYEQYF.

The chain recombines TRBV15 with TRBJ1-5; no clear D. The germline CDR1 and CDR2 sequences are LNHNV and YYDKDF (reference sequence). The CDR3 is 18 amino acids. Deletions cut 0 bases from V and 0 bases from J, with 15 bases between. The CDR3 reads CATSRDLSGQNSNQPQHF. DNA for the CDR3: TGTGCCACCAGCAGAGATTTAAGCGGTCAGAATAGCAATCAGCCCCAGCATTTT.

This clone was recorded once. The V call is TRBV19, the J call TRBJ1-5; D uncertain. Germline assignment: CDR1 LNHDA and CDR2 SQIVND (reference sequence). V lost 8 bases and J 7 bases, leaving 6 bases between the germline ends. The CDR3 covers 10 residues. The CDR3 here is CASSWQPQHF. The CDR3, as DNA: TGTGCCAGTTCTTGGCAGCCCCAGCATTTT.

The rearrangement links TRBV5-1 to TRBJ2-3; 7 nucleotides agree with TRBD2. CDR3 length equals 16 residues. The germline V gene has CDR1 SGHRS and CDR2 YFSETQ. The junction had 9 bases not matched to a gene; V was cut back by 0 bases and J by 5 bases. The CDR3 protein is CASSLGLAAEVDTQYF. The CDR3 coding sequence is TGCGCCAGCAGCTTGGGTCTAGCGGCCGAGGTAGATACGCAGTATTTT.

The count of this clone is one. The V call is TRBV11-3, the J call TRBJ2-7; TRBD1 aligns across 7 bases. V gave up 4 bases and J gave up 2 bases; unmatched junction bases: 14. CDR1 is SGHNT and CDR2 is YENEEA in the germline V gene. The CDR3 runs to 17 residues. The CDR3 here is CASSSGGRQGWTYEQYF. The DNA of the CDR3 is TGTGCCAGCAGCTCAGGGGGTCGGCAGGGGTGGACCTACGAGCAGTACTTC.

The V gene is TRBV2, the J gene TRBJ2-3, with D unresolved. The germline CDR1 and CDR2 sequences are SNHLY and FYNNEI. This CDR3 spans 15 amino acids. V lost 5 bases and J lost 0, with 12 bases in between. As DNA, the CDR3 is TGTGCCAGCAGTTCCCGGCTAGGGAGCACAGATACGCAGTATTTT. It yields the protein CASSSRLGSTDTQYF.

This chain uses TRBV7-9 with TRBJ1-5, with D maybe TRBD1 (6 bases). The CDR3 spans 15 residues. V was shortened by 6 bases and J by 2 bases, with 14 bases between the two germline ends. Germline-derived CDR1 and CDR2 are SEHNR and FQNEAQ (reference sequence). The chain's CDR3 is CASSLQGGGNQPQHF. DNA for the CDR3: TGTGCCAGCAGTTTACAGGGCGGGGGCAATCAGCCCCAGCATTTT.

The chain combines TRBV11-3 with TRBJ1-1; tentative D call: TRBD1 (6 bases). Trimming took off 5 bases at V and 3 bases at J, with 13 bases between the two ends. The CDR3 totals 14 residues. The germline V gene encodes CDR1 SGHNT and CDR2 YENEEA. The CDR3 DNA follows: TGTGCCAGCAGCCAACAGGGTCGGGACACTGAAGCTTTCTTT. Translation gives CASSQQGRDTEAFF.

The chain carries TRBV2 and TRBJ1-5; D perhaps matches TRBD1 (5 bases). Germline CDR1 is SNHLY and CDR2 is FYNNEI. The CDR3 loop spans 15 amino acids. Trimming pared 1 base from V and 3 bases from J, leaving 10 bases between. As DNA, the CDR3 is TGTGCCAGCAGTGAAGAGGGAGGGGACAATCAGCCCCAGCATTTT. Residues: CASSEEGGDNQPQHF.

The rearrangement joins TRBV7-9 to TRBJ1-5, with a tentative D call TRBD1 (5 bases). Trimming removed 5 bases at V and 4 bases at J, with 15 bases between. Per germline, CDR1 SEHNR and CDR2 FQNEAQ (reference sequence). The CDR3 is 15 residues long. CDR3 nucleotides: TGTGCCAGCAGCAAAGGGGAAATCCCTAATCAGCCCCAGCATTTT. This translates into CASSKGEIPNQPQHF.

This clone turned up a few times. V usage is TRBV6-4 and J usage is TRBJ1-1; D is undetermined. Germline V gives CDR1 MRHNA, CDR2 SNTAGT. The CDR3 spans 13 residues. V was cut by 9 bases and J by 0 bases, with 11 bases left in between. CDR3 sequence: CARLLVLNTEAFF. The CDR3 region has the DNA TGTGCCAGACTTCTTGTCCTGAACACTGAAGCTTTCTTT.

This clone is a singleton in its sample. This chain links TRBV6-1 with TRBJ1-5; no firm D call. Deletions cut 5 bases from V and 7 bases from J, with 9 bases between. Germline values: CDR1 MNHNS, CDR2 SASEGT. There are 12 residues in the CDR3. CDR3 bases: TGTGCCAGCAGTCACAGTTGGCAGCCCCAGCATTTT. Translated: CASSHSWQPQHF.

This chain joins TRBV11-2 and TRBJ2-3; no definite D call. The germline V gene has CDR1 SGHAT and CDR2 FQNNGV. This CDR3 contains 14 residues. Trimming pared 2 bases from V and 5 bases from J, leaving 11 bases between. As DNA, the CDR3 is TGTGCCAGCAGCTTACTCGCGGAAAAAGATACGCAGTATTTT. As protein: CASSLLAEKDTQYF. The variable domain in full, with the rest retrieved from reference TRBV11-2 and TRBJ2-3, is EAGVAQSPRYKIIEKRQSVAFWCNPISGHATLYWYQQILGQGPKLLIQFQNNGVVDDSQLPKDRFSAERLKGVDSTLKIQPAKLEDSAVYLCASSLLAEKDTQYFGPGTRLTVL.